Following are 11 T cell receptor beta chains from one sample sequenced in a study of T cells after yellow fever vaccination. TCRdb re-called the 5' RACE reads with MiXCR, one entry per CDR3 protein. The sample carries 100,000 to 150,000 distinct CDR3 sequences, about 8.2% recorded once. Sequenced material: CD8+ T cells sorted from PBMCs, taken on the day of the yellow fever booster vaccination. The receptors were sampled from a young man who received the YFV17D yellow fever vaccine.

This clonotype was detected ten times or more. The chain carries TRBV10-2 and TRBJ2-5, with D uncertain. There are 13 residues in the CDR3. The V end was cut by 10 bases, the J end by 5 bases, with 17 bases between. Looked up from germline, CDR1 is WSHSY and CDR2 is SAAADI. The CDR3 region is CATSRGHRETQYF. The CDR3 DNA reads as TGCGCCACCTCGAGAGGCCACCGGGAGACCCAGTACTTC.

V usage is TRBV7-6 and J usage is TRBJ2-1, with TRBD2 identical over 8 bases. This CDR3 spans 15 amino acids. V dropped 5 bases and J dropped 7; count of bases not matched to a gene: 10. Germline V gene lookup returns CDR1 SGHVS and CDR2 FNYEAQ. CDR3 residues: CASSTRLGGGNEQFF. CDR3 coding DNA: TGTGCCAGCAGCACCCGCCTCGGCGGGGGGAATGAGCAGTTCTTC. Full variable domain (remainder filled in from reference TRBV7-6 and TRBJ2-1): GAGVSQSPRYKVTKRGQDVALRCDPISGHVSLYWYRQALGQGPEFLTYFNYEAQQDKSGLPNDRFSAERPEGSISTLTIQRTEQRDSAMYRCASSTRLGGGNEQFFGPGTRLTVL.

The CDR3 sequence: CASSFTPGQVKFGQYF. CDR3 in DNA: TGTGCCAGCAGCTTCACCCCGGGACAGGTCAAATTTGGGCAGTATTTT. The chain links TRBV7-8 to TRBJ2-3, with TRBD1 matching 8 bases. Germline V lookup: CDR1 SGHVS, CDR2 FQNEAQ. The CDR3 has 16 amino acids. V gave up 3 bases and J gave up 11 bases; unmatched junction bases: 16. The full variable domain, rest sourced from reference TRBV7-8 and TRBJ2-3, is GAGVSQSPRYKVAKRGQDVALRCDPISGHVSLFWYQQALGQGPEFLTYFQNEAQLDKSGLPSDRFFAERPEGSVSTLKIQRTQQEDSAVYLCASSFTPGQVKFGQYFGPGTRLTVL.

This clonotype was seen repeatedly, ten times or more. The chain has TRBV5-5 and TRBJ2-4, with D unclear. CDR1 and CDR2 from the germline V gene are SGHKS and YYEKEE (reference sequence). This CDR3 region has 15 residues. V lost 1 base and J lost 11, with 19 bases in between. This CDR3 is CASSLLTAELIVQYF. Written as DNA, the CDR3 is TGTGCCAGCAGCTTGCTCACAGCCGAGCTTATAGTTCAGTACTTC.

The CDR3 sequence: CASSPDSGNTEAFF. In DNA form, the CDR3 reads TGTGCCAGCAGCCCGGACAGCGGGAACACTGAAGCTTTCTTT. The V gene is TRBV13, the J gene TRBJ1-1, with D maybe TRBD1 (6 bases). This CDR3 has 14 residues. The germline V gene has CDR1 PRHDT and CDR2 FYEKMQ (reference sequence). Between the trimmed V and J ends, which lost 5 bases and 1 base, there was a span of 11 bases. Full variable domain (remainder filled in from reference TRBV13 and TRBJ1-1): AAGVIQSPRHLIKEKRETATLKCYPIPRHDTVYWYQQGPGQDPQFLISFYEKMQSDKGSIPDRFSAQQFSDYHSELNMSSLELGDSALYFCASSPDSGNTEAFFGQGTRLTVV.

This clonotype was seen only a few times. The genes are TRBV20-1 and TRBJ1-1, with D perhaps matching TRBD1 (5 bases). Germline values: CDR1 DFQATT, CDR2 SNEGSKA (reference sequence). This CDR3 is 14 amino acids long. Trimming stripped 4 bases from V and 2 bases from J, with 14 bases between. CDR3 coding DNA: TGCAGTGCTATGGGGACGTCTGGCAACACTGAAGCTTTCTTT. It codes for CSAMGTSGNTEAFF.

This clonotype was found a few times. V gene TRBV5-4 combines with J gene TRBJ2-7; D is ambiguous. Looked up from germline, CDR1 is SGHNT and CDR2 is YYREEE (reference sequence). The CDR3 loop spans 16 amino acids. V dropped 0 bases and J dropped 3 bases, with 16 bases sitting between them. This chain's CDR3 is CASSLVEVGPIYEQYF. The CDR3 bases are TGTGCCAGCAGCTTGGTTGAGGTCGGGCCGATCTACGAGCAGTACTTC. Combining the CDR3 with reference TRBV5-4 and TRBJ2-7 gives the whole variable domain ETGVTQSPTHLIKTRGQQVTLRCSSQSGHNTVSWYQQALGQGPQFIFQYYREEENGRGNFPPRFSGLQFPNYSSELNVNALELDDSALYLCASSLVEVGPIYEQYFGPGTRLTVT.

This chain connects TRBV7-8 to TRBJ2-1, with D possibly matching TRBD2 (6 bases). The CDR3 consists of 16 residues. The germline V gene has CDR1 SGHVS and CDR2 FQNEAQ. V lost 1 base and J lost 4, with 14 bases in between. The CDR3 sequence: CASSLVGGGAYNEQFF. The CDR3 DNA reads as TGTGCCAGCAGCTTAGTCGGGGGTGGGGCTTACAATGAGCAGTTCTTC.

This clonotype was picked up many times. The rearrangement links TRBV12-3 or TRBV12-4 to TRBJ2-7; D possibly corresponds to TRBD1 (5 bases). V lost 6 bases and J 2 bases, leaving 8 bases between the germline ends. The CDR3 runs to 12 residues. This CDR3 reads CASSQGTYEQYV. The CDR3 nucleotides read TGTGCCAGCAGCCAGGGAACCTACGAGCAGTACGTC.

V usage is TRBV24-1 and J usage is TRBJ1-1; TRBD1 is a possible D gene (5 bases). The CDR3 loop spans 13 amino acids. With 5 bases removed from V and 4 bases from J, the gap between germline ends came to 10 bases. CDR1 and CDR2 (germline): KGHDR, SFDVKD. Written as DNA, the CDR3 is TGTGCCACCAGTGGGGGGACCGGCACTGAAGCTTTCTTT. Its protein is CATSGGTGTEAFF.

The table lists this clonotype with a few counts. V and J are TRBV6-2 or TRBV6-3 and TRBJ2-1, with D perhaps matching TRBD1 or TRBD2 (7 bases each). This CDR3 is 15 amino acids long. Germline-derived CDR1 and CDR2 are MNHEY and SVGEGT. Trimming removed 5 bases from V and 4 bases from J, with 15 bases in between. The chain's CDR3 is CASSAGGRGYNEQFF. The DNA of the CDR3 is TGTGCCAGCAGTGCAGGGGGGCGGGGGTACAATGAGCAGTTCTTC.